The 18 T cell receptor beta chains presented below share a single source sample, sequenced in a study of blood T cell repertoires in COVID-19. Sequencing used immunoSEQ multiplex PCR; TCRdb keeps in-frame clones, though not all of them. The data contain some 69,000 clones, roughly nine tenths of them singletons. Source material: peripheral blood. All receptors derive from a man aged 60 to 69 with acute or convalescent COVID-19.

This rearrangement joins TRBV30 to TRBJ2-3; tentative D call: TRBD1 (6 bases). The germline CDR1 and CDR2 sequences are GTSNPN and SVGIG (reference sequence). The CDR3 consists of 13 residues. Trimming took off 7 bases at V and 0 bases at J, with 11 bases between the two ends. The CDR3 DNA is TGTGCCTTATTGGGACAAAGCACAGATACGCAGTATTTT. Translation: CALLGQSTDTQYF.

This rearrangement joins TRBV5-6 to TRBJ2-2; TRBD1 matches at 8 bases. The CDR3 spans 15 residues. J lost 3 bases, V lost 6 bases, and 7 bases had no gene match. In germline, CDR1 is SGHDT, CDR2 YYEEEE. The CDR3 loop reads CASTLLDRDTGELFF. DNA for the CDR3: TGTGCCAGCACCCTCTTGGACAGGGACACCGGGGAGCTGTTTTTT.

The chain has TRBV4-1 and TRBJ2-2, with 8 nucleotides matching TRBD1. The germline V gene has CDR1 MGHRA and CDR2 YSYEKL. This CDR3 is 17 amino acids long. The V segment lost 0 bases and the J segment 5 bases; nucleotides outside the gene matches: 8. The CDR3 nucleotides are TGCGCCAGCAGCCAAGATCTTTGGACAGGGAGTACCGGGGAGCTGTTTTTT. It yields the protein CASSQDLWTGSTGELFF.

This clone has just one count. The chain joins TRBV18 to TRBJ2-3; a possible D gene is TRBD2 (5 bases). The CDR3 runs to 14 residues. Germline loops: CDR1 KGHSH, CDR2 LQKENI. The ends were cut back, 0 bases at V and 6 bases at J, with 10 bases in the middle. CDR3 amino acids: CASSPPPLADTQYF. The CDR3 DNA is TGTGCCAGCTCACCACCCCCGCTAGCCGATACGCAGTATTTT. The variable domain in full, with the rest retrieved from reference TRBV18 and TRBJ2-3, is NAGVMQNPRHLVRRRGQEARLRCSPMKGHSHVYWYRQLPEEGLKFMVYLQKENIIDESGMPKERFSAEFPKEGPSILRIQQVVRGDSAAYFCASSPPPLADTQYFGPGTRLTVL.

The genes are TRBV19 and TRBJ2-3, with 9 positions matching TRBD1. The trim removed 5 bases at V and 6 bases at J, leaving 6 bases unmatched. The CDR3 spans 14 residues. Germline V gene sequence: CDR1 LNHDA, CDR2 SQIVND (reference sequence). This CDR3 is CASSPGGTGDTQYF. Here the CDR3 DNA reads TGTGCCAGTAGTCCAGGGGGGACAGGGGATACGCAGTATTTT.

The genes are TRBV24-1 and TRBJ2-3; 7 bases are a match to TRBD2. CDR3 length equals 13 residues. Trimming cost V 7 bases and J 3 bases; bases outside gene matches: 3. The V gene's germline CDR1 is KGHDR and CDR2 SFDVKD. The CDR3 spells CATRGGGTDTQYF. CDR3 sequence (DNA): TGTGCCACCAGGGGCGGGGGAACAGATACGCAGTATTTT.

CDR3: CSASRGISGNTIYF. CDR3 coding DNA: TGCAGTGCTAGTAGGGGGATCTCTGGAAACACCATATATTTT. This chain joins TRBV20-1 and TRBJ1-3, with TRBD1 as a possible D gene (6 bases). The CDR3 is made up of 14 amino acids. The V and J ends lost 3 bases and 0 bases respectively, with 9 bases between them. Germline-derived CDR1 and CDR2 are DFQATT and SNEGSKA (reference sequence).

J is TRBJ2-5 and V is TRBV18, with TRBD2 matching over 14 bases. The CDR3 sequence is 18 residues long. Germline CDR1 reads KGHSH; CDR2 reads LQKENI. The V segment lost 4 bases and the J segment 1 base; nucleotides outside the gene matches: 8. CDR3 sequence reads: CASSQGLAGGVSQETQYF. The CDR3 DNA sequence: TGTGCCAGCTCACAAGGACTAGCGGGGGGAGTTTCCCAAGAGACCCAGTACTTC. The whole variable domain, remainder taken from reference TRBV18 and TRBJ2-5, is NAGVMQNPRHLVRRRGQEARLRCSPMKGHSHVYWYRQLPEEGLKFMVYLQKENIIDESGMPKERFSAEFPKEGPSILRIQQVVRGDSAAYFCASSQGLAGGVSQETQYFGPGTRLLVL.

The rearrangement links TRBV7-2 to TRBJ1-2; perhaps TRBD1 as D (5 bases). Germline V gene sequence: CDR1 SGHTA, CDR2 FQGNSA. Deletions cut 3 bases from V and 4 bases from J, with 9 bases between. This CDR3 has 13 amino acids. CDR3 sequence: CASSLGLAYGYTF. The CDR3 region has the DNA TGTGCCAGCAGCTTGGGGCTCGCCTATGGCTACACCTTC.

CDR3: CASSPRQGGTEAFF. The DNA for the CDR3 is TGTGCCAGCTCACCTAGACAGGGGGGAACTGAAGCTTTCTTT. V and J are TRBV18 and TRBJ1-1, with 9 bases that match TRBD1. This CDR3 has 14 amino acids. V was pared by 3 bases and J by 5 bases, with 4 bases of the junction left unmatched. Germline V gene sequence: CDR1 KGHSH, CDR2 LQKENI.

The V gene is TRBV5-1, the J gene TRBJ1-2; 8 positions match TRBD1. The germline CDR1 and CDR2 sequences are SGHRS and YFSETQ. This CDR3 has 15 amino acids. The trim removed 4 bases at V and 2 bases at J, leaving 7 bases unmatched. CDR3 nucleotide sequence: TGCGCCAGCAGCCCCCTAGGACAGGGCAACTATGGCTACACCTTC. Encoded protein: CASSPLGQGNYGYTF. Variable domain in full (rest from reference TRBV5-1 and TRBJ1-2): KAGVTQTPRYLIKTRGQQVTLSCSPISGHRSVSWYQQTPGQGLQFLFEYFSETQRNKGNFPGRFSGRQFSNSRSEMNVSTLELGDSALYLCASSPLGQGNYGYTFGSGTRLTVV.

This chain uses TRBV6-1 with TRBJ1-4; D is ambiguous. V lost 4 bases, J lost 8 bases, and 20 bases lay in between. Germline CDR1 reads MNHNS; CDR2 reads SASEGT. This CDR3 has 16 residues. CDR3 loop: CASSATSYTGVEKLFF. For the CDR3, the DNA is TGTGCCAGCAGTGCTACTAGTTACACCGGGGTGGAAAAACTGTTTTTT.

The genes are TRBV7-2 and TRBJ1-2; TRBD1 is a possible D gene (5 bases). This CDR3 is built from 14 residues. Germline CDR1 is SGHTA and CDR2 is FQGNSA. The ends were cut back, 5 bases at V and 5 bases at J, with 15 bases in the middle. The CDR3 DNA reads TGTGCCAGCAGCCCACCCCGGGGGAATTATGGCTACACCTTC. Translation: CASSPPRGNYGYTF.

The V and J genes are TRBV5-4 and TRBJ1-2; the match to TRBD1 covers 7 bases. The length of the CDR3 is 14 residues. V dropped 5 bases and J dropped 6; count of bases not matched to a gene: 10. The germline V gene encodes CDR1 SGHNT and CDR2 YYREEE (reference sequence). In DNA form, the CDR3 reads TGTGCCAGCAGGCTTTCACAGGGGAGGAATGGCTACACCTTC. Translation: CASRLSQGRNGYTF.

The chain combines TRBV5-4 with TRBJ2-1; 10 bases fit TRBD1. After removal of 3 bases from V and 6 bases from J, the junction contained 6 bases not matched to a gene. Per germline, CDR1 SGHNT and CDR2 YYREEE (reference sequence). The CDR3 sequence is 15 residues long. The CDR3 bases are TGTGCCAGCAGCTCGACAGGGGGCGTTCCCAATGAGCAGTTCTTC. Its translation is CASSSTGGVPNEQFF.

The CDR3: CASRTGGDPDTQYF. The CDR3 coding sequence is TGTGCCAGCCGGACGGGGGGCGACCCAGATACGCAGTATTTT. The chain has TRBV6-5 and TRBJ2-3, with D maybe TRBD2 (7 bases). Germline V gene data show CDR1 as MNHEY and CDR2 as SVGAGI. With 8 bases removed from V and 4 bases from J, the gap between germline ends came to 16 bases. This CDR3 contains 14 residues.

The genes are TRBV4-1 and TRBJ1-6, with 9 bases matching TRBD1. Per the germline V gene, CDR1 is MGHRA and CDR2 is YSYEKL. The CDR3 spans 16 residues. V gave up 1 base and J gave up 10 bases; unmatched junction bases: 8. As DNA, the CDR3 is TGCGCCAGCAGCCAAGTACTGGGACAGGGTGCCTCACCCCTCCACTTT. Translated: CASSQVLGQGASPLHF.

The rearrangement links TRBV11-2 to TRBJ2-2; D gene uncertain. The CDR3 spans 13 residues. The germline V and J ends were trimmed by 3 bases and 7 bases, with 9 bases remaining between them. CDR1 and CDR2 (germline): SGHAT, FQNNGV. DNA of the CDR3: TGTGCCAGCAGCTTGGTAGCTCGCGGGGAGCTGTTTTTT. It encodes CASSLVARGELFF.